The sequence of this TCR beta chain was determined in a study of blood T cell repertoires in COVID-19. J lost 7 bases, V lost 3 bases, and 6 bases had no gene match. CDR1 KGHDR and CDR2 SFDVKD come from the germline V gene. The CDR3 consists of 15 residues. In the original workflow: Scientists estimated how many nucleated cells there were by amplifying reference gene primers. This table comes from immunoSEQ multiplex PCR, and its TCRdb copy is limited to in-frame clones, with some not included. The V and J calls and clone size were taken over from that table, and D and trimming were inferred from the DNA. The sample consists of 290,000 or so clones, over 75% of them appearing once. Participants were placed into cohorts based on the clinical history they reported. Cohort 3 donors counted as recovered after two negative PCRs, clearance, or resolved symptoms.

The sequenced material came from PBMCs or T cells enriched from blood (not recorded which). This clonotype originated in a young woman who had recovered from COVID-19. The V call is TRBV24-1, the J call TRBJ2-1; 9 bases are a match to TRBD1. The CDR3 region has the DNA TGTGCCACCAGTGATACAGGGGGCATGAGTAATGAGCAGTTCTTC. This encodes CATSDTGGMSNEQFF.